The clone carrying this T cell receptor beta chain has just a few counts. The CDR3 runs 13 residues. CDR1 is SGHRS, CDR2 YFSETQ, per germline. V lost 4 bases to trimming and J lost 7 bases; unmatched junction nucleotides: 3. The sample is drawn from a study of cytomegalovirus exposure and HLA in healthy donors. Looking at the study overall: A data release that came early held roughly 80 million unique TCRs from HLA-typed donors. Among the approximately 370 donors who were genotyped, about 84% fell in the genetic ancestry cluster that is associated with self-reported Caucasian donors.

13 Jbeta primers and 60 Vbeta primers were used for the PCR. Measured with immunoSEQ multiplex PCR; TCRdb has only the in-frame clones, and not every one. The sample lists around 110,000 clones, over 65% occurring once. This TCR was sampled from a young woman in good health and CMV-seronegative. This rearrangement joins TRBV5-1 to TRBJ2-1, with 9 positions matching TRBD2. The sequenced sample was PBMCs. The CDR3 is CASSVAGANEQFF. For the CDR3, the DNA is TGCGCCAGCAGCGTAGCGGGAGCGAATGAGCAGTTCTTC.